A single sample is the source of the 27 T cell receptor beta chains below, sequenced in a study of CD8+ T cells in alopecia areata. Sequencing used cDNA as its template, made by extracting RNA and reverse transcribing it. Only in-frame clones appear in the TCRdb table, and some are missing; sequencing was by immunoSEQ multiplex PCR. In the table there are fewer than 150,000 clones, about 54% of which are singletons. The sample's treatment: oral pan-JAK inhibitor, 5-10 mg twice daily. The sample was CD8+ T cells sorted from blood, taken at week 4, from a patient treated with tofacitinib. These receptors were collected from a human donor with alopecia areata.

The V gene is TRBV29-1, the J gene TRBJ2-7; 8 bases fit TRBD1. CDR1 and CDR2 (germline): SQVTM, ANQGSEA. This CDR3 comprises 15 residues. Trimming at V came to 0 bases and at J to 4 bases, leaving 8 bases not matched to a gene. The CDR3 bases are TGCAGCGTTGAAGATCAGGGGGCGAATTCGTACGAGCAGTACTTC. Protein product: CSVEDQGANSYEQYF.

This clone showed up just once. The chain's CDR3 is CASSSLGQGNQPQHF. In nucleotides, the CDR3 is TGTGCCAGCAGTTCTCTGGGACAGGGGAATCAGCCCCAGCATTTT. The chain has TRBV27 and TRBJ1-5; 10 nucleotides match TRBD1. Germline V gives CDR1 MNHEY, CDR2 SMNVEV (reference sequence). This CDR3 spans 15 amino acids. The V gene end was trimmed by 4 bases and the J gene end by 4 bases; junction bases not matched to a gene: 4.

This sequence joins TRBV29-1 and TRBJ2-2; TRBD2 might be the D (6 bases). Deletions cut 3 bases from V and 5 bases from J, with 10 bases between. CDR1 is SQVTM, CDR2 ANQGSEA, per germline. The CDR3 has 13 amino acids. CDR3 DNA: TGCAGCGTTGAGGGGGGTCGAACCGGGGAGCTGTTTTTT. This sequence encodes CSVEGGRTGELFF.

This chain joins TRBV30 and TRBJ1-2; 8 nucleotides line up with TRBD1. V lost 3 bases and J lost 6; bases outside the gene matches: 15. This CDR3 spans 16 amino acids. Germline CDR1 GTSNPN, CDR2 SVGIG (reference sequence). CDR3 sequence: CAWSAPDRAVTDGYTF. For the CDR3, the DNA is TGTGCCTGGAGCGCCCCGGACAGGGCGGTAACCGATGGCTACACCTTC.

V and J are TRBV14 and TRBJ2-5, with unresolved D. The CDR3 runs to 17 residues. Germline V gene lookup returns CDR1 SGHDN and CDR2 FVKESK. V lost 0 bases to trimming and J lost 1 base, with 15 bases between them. CDR3: CASSQDMPVTGQETQYF. CDR3 DNA: TGTGCCAGCAGCCAAGATATGCCCGTGACGGGCCAAGAGACCCAGTACTTC.

This clone occurred a few times. The V gene is TRBV4-1, the J gene TRBJ1-2; possible D gene TRBD1, 5 bases. This CDR3 spans 14 amino acids. Trimming removed 0 bases from V and 3 bases from J, with 8 bases in between. Germline assignment: CDR1 MGHRA and CDR2 YSYEKL. The CDR3 is CASSQETADYGYTF. In DNA, the CDR3 is TGCGCCAGCAGCCAAGAGACAGCAGACTATGGCTACACCTTC.

The genes are TRBV29-1 and TRBJ1-2, with D hard to call. CDR3 length equals 12 residues. V shed 3 bases and J shed 3 bases, with 8 bases lying between them. CDR1 SQVTM and CDR2 ANQGSEA come from the germline V gene. CDR3 protein: CSVDMEDYGYTF. CDR3 bases: TGCAGCGTTGATATGGAGGACTATGGCTACACCTTC.

The J gene is TRBJ2-3, the V gene TRBV19; 10 bases match TRBD1. Looked up from germline, CDR1 is LNHDA and CDR2 is SQIVND (reference sequence). J gave up 2 bases and V 4 bases, and 12 bases lay outside the gene matches. This CDR3 comprises 18 residues. This CDR3 reads CASSTYGQGVSPTDTQYF. In DNA, the CDR3 is TGTGCCAGTAGTACCTACGGACAGGGGGTATCCCCCACAGATACGCAGTATTTT.

The genes are TRBV27 and TRBJ2-5, with 14 positions matching TRBD2. CDR1 is MNHEY and CDR2 is SMNVEV in the germline V gene (reference sequence). V trimming: 5 bases; J trimming: 2 bases; junction bases outside the gene matches: 4. The CDR3 runs 16 residues. The CDR3 DNA reads as TGTGCCAGCAGTATAGGACTAGCGGGGGGTCAAGAGACCCAGTACTTC. This translates into CASSIGLAGGQETQYF.

The CDR3, as DNA: TGTGCCAGCAGCTTAACGACTAGCACAGATACGCAGTATTTT. Translation: CASSLTTSTDTQYF. V usage is TRBV13 and J usage is TRBJ2-3; D ambiguous. The CDR3 length is 14 residues. Germline V CDR1 and CDR2: PRHDT, FYEKMQ (reference sequence). The V end lost 2 bases, the J end lost 0 bases, and 6 bases lay between the germline ends.

The gene calls are TRBV6-6 and TRBJ2-1; 8 bases match TRBD2. The germline CDR1 and CDR2 sequences are MNHNY and SVGAGI (reference sequence). J gave up 8 bases and V 7 bases, and 10 bases lay outside the gene matches. The CDR3 runs to 14 residues. DNA for the CDR3: TGTGCCAGCACCCTGCGGGGTAGCGGGGATGAGCAGTTCTTC. Translated, it gives CASTLRGSGDEQFF.

There are a few counts of this clone. The J gene is TRBJ2-2, the V gene TRBV29-1; D unclear. The CDR3 runs to 13 residues. Germline CDR1 SQVTM, CDR2 ANQGSEA. Deletions cut 7 bases from V and 1 base from J, with 10 bases between. The CDR3 DNA reads as TGCAGCGCCGCCGGACGGAACACCGGGGAGCTGTTTTTT. It specifies CSAAGRNTGELFF.

The chain is built from TRBV27 and TRBJ2-5; a possible D gene is TRBD1 (5 bases). The CDR3 contains 13 residues. The V end was cut by 7 bases, the J end by 2 bases, with 11 bases between. Germline V gene sequence: CDR1 MNHEY, CDR2 SMNVEV (reference sequence). CDR3 region: CASIGVGQETQYF. CDR3 bases: TGTGCCAGCATAGGGGTGGGGCAAGAGACCCAGTACTTC.

CDR3 in amino acids: CAWSVPGNTEAFF. The CDR3 nucleotides read TGTGCCTGGAGTGTACCTGGGAACACTGAAGCTTTCTTT. The chain uses TRBV30 and TRBJ1-1; D remains unclear. Trimming took 0 bases from V and 1 from J, leaving 6 bases between them. Per the germline V gene, CDR1 is GTSNPN and CDR2 is SVGIG (reference sequence). This CDR3 has 13 residues.

This chain links TRBV6-6 with TRBJ2-4; tentatively, D is TRBD1 (6 bases). From germline, CDR1 is MNHNY and CDR2 SVGAGI (reference sequence). CDR3 length: 16 amino acids. V gave up 6 bases and J gave up 4 bases, with 19 bases separating them. CDR3 sequence reads: CASRHTSDRLKNIQYF. In DNA, the CDR3 is TGTGCCAGCAGACACACCTCCGACAGGCTGAAAAACATTCAGTACTTC.

The J gene is TRBJ2-7, the V gene TRBV5-6; the D is unclear. Germline loops: CDR1 SGHDT, CDR2 YYEEEE. The germline V and J ends were trimmed by 1 base and 2 bases, with 10 bases remaining between them. This CDR3 has 14 amino acids. This chain's CDR3 is CASSLLDSPYEQYF. CDR3 DNA sequence: TGTGCCAGCAGCTTGTTAGACTCGCCCTACGAGCAGTACTTC.

This clone was seen only a few times. The chain employs TRBV30 and TRBJ2-5; 8 bases align to TRBD1. CDR1 and CDR2 from the germline V gene are GTSNPN and SVGIG (reference sequence). The CDR3 is 13 amino acids. V was clipped by 8 bases and J by 5 bases; unmatched bases: 10. CDR3 coding DNA: TGTGCCCGACGGGGACAGGCTGAGGAGACCCAGTACTTC. Translation gives CARRGQAEETQYF.

CDR3 sequence reads: CSVEAPDRESNTGELFF. CDR3 in DNA: TGCAGCGTTGAAGCCCCTGACAGGGAATCGAACACCGGGGAGCTGTTTTTT. The V and J genes are TRBV29-1 and TRBJ2-2, with 7 nucleotides matching TRBD1. CDR3 length equals 17 residues. The V segment lost 1 base and the J segment 0 bases; nucleotides outside the gene matches: 8. Germline V CDR1 and CDR2: SQVTM, ANQGSEA.

The chain is built from TRBV27 and TRBJ2-7; 8 positions match TRBD1. CDR1 is MNHEY and CDR2 is SMNVEV in the germline V gene (reference sequence). CDR3 length: 16 residues. J gave up 7 bases and V 5 bases, and 16 bases lay outside the gene matches. CDR3 residues: CASSLTLGTGALEQYF. In DNA form, the CDR3 reads TGTGCCAGCAGTCTAACCCTCGGGACAGGTGCCCTGGAGCAGTACTTC.

J is TRBJ1-2 and V is TRBV6-5; D might be TRBD1 (5 bases). Trimming took off 9 bases at V and 4 bases at J, with 15 bases between the two ends. The CDR3 runs to 13 residues. Germline values: CDR1 MNHEY, CDR2 SVGAGI. The CDR3, as DNA: TGTGCCAGTACTCCGGGACGGACCTATGGCTACACCTTC. Amino acids: CASTPGRTYGYTF.

The J gene is TRBJ2-3, the V gene TRBV30; D uncertain. The CDR3 runs 15 residues. Trimming took off 4 bases at V and 4 bases at J, with 18 bases between the two ends. The germline CDR1 and CDR2 sequences are GTSNPN and SVGIG (reference sequence). The CDR3 DNA reads as TGTGCCTGGACCGGTTTAGGGCGGAGCGCAGATACGCAGTATTTT. Protein: CAWTGLGRSADTQYF.

This chain uses TRBV4-1 with TRBJ2-3; D might be TRBD1 (6 bases). Germline V gives CDR1 MGHRA, CDR2 YSYEKL. This CDR3 has 15 residues. Deletions cut 0 bases from V and 6 bases from J, with 13 bases between. CDR3 protein: CASSQEPTGMDTQYF. In DNA, the CDR3 is TGCGCCAGCAGCCAAGAGCCAACAGGGATGGATACGCAGTATTTT.

The chain carries TRBV4-3 and TRBJ2-5, with D maybe TRBD2 (6 bases). The V gene's germline CDR1 is LGHNA and CDR2 YSLEER. Trimming left V 2 bases short and J 5 bases short, with 9 bases between. This CDR3 has 13 residues. The CDR3 coding sequence is TGCGCCAGCAGCCAAACCCGGGGGGAGACCCAGTACTTC. Its translation: CASSQTRGETQYF.

This chain uses TRBV29-1 with TRBJ2-7; tentatively, D is TRBD1 or TRBD2 (5 bases each). Germline values: CDR1 SQVTM, CDR2 ANQGSEA. V was pared by 0 bases and J by 4 bases, with 13 bases between. The CDR3 totals 14 residues. CDR3 DNA sequence: TGCAGCGTTGAAGACCGGGGAGAGGGGTACGAGCAGTACTTC. Amino acid sequence: CSVEDRGEGYEQYF.

This clone was counted between two and nine times. This rearrangement joins TRBV29-1 to TRBJ2-7; 9 bases are shared with TRBD2. Per germline, CDR1 SQVTM and CDR2 ANQGSEA. After removal of 0 bases from V and 6 bases from J, the junction contained 12 bases not matched to a gene. The CDR3 length is 16 residues. The CDR3 region is CSVEDLPSGGYVEQYF. In DNA, the CDR3 is TGCAGCGTTGAAGATCTTCCCAGCGGGGGGTATGTCGAGCAGTACTTC.

This sequence joins TRBV7-9 and TRBJ2-2; no firm D call. Trimming stripped 5 bases from V and 1 base from J, with 8 bases between. In germline, CDR1 is SEHNR, CDR2 FQNEAQ (reference sequence). The CDR3 has 14 amino acids. CDR3 sequence reads: CASSVSLNTGELFF. CDR3 bases: TGTGCCAGCAGCGTCAGCCTGAACACCGGGGAGCTGTTTTTT. Drawing the rest from reference TRBV7-9 and TRBJ2-2, the complete variable domain is DTGVSQNPRHKITKRGQNVTFRCDPISEHNRLYWYRQTLGQGPEFLTYFQNEAQLEKSRLLSDRFSAERPKGSFSTLEIQRTEQGDSAMYLCASSVSLNTGELFFGEGSRLTVL.

The rearrangement uses TRBV7-9 and TRBJ1-1; D gene unclear. Per the germline V gene, CDR1 is SEHNR and CDR2 is FQNEAQ (reference sequence). The CDR3 is 13 amino acids. Trimming removed 4 bases from V and 6 bases from J, with 12 bases in between. CDR3 in DNA: TGTGCCAGCAGCTCTCTCCCGGAGGCTGAAGCTTTCTTT. Its translation: CASSSLPEAEAFF. The variable domain in full, completed from reference TRBV7-9 and TRBJ1-1, reads DTGVSQNPRHKITKRGQNVTFRCDPISEHNRLYWYRQTLGQGPEFLTYFQNEAQLEKSRLLSDRFSAERPKGSFSTLEIQRTEQGDSAMYLCASSSLPEAEAFFGQGTRLTVV.